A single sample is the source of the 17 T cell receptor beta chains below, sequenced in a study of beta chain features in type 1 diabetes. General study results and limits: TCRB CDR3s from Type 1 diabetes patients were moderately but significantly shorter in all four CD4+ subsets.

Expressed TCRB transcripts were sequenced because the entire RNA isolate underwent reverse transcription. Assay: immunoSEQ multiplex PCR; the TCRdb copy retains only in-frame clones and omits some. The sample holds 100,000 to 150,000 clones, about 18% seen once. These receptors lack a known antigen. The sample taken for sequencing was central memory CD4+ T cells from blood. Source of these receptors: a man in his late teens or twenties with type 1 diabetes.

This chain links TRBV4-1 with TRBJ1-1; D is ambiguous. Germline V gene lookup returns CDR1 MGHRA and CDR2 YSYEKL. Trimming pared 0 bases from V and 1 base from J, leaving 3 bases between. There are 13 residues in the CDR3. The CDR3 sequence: CASSQDRNTEAFF. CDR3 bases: TGCGCCAGCAGCCAAGATAGGAACACTGAAGCTTTCTTT.

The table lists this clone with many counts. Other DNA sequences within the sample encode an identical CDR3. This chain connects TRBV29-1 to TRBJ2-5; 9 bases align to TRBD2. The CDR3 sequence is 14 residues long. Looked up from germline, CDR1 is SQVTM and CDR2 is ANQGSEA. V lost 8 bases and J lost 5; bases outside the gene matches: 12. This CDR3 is CSLLQLAGGETQYF. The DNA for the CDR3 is TGCAGCCTGCTCCAACTAGCGGGTGGGGAGACCCAGTACTTC.

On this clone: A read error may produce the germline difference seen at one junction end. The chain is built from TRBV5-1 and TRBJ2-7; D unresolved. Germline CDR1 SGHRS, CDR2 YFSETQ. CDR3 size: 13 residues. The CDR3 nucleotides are TGCGCCAGCAGAGGGTTGGTCTCCAACGAGCAGTACTTC. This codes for CASRGLVSNEQYF. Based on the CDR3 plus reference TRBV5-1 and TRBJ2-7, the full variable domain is KAGVTQTPRYLIKTRGQQVTLSCSPISGHRSVSWYQQTPGQGLQFLFEYFSETQRNKGNFPGRFSGRQFSNSRSEMNVSTLELGDSALYLCASRGLVSNEQYFGPGTRLTVT.

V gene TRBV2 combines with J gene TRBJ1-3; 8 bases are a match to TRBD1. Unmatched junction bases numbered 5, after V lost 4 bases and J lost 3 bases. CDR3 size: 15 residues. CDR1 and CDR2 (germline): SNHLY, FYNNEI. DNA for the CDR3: TGTGCCAGCAGTGTCGACAGGGGTGGTGGAAACACCATATATTTT. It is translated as CASSVDRGGGNTIYF.

The CDR3 here is CASSFPGQGMNTEAFF. The CDR3, as DNA: TGTGCCAGCAGTTTCCCGGGACAGGGAATGAACACTGAAGCTTTCTTT. The chain recombines TRBV28 with TRBJ1-1; 9 positions agree with TRBD1. Germline V gives CDR1 MDHEN, CDR2 SYDVKM. V gave up 3 bases and J gave up 0 bases; unmatched junction bases: 5. There are 16 residues in the CDR3.

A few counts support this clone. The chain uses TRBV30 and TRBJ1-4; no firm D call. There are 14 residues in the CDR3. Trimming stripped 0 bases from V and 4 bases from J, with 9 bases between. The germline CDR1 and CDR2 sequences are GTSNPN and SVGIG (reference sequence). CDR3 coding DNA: TGTGCCTGGAGTGTCTCCACCCGTAATGAAAAACTGTTTTTT. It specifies CAWSVSTRNEKLFF.

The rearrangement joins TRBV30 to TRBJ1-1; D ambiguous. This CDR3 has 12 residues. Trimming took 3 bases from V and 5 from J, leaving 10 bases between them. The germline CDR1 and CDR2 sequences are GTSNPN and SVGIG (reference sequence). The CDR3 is CAWRGEVTEAFF. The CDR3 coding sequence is TGTGCCTGGAGGGGAGAGGTTACTGAAGCTTTCTTT.

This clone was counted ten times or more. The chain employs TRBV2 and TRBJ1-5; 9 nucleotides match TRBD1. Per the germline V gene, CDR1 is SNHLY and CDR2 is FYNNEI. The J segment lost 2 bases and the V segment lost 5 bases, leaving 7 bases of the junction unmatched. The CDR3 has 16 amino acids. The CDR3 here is CASSFRTGEGNQPQHF. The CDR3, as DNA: TGTGCCAGCAGTTTCCGGACAGGGGAGGGCAATCAGCCCCAGCATTTT.

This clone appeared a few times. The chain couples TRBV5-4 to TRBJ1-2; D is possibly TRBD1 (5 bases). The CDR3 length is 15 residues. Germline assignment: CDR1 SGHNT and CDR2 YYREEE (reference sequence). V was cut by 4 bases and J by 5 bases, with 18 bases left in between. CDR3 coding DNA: TGTGCCAGCAGCACGTCCCAGGGTGGTTGGTATGGCTACACCTTC. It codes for CASSTSQGGWYGYTF.

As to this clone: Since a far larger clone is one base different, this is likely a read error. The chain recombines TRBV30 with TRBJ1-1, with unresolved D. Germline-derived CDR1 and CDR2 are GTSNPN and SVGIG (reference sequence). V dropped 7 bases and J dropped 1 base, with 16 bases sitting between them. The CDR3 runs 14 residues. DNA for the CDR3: TGTGCCTCCCCCCCTCGGGGTGGGAACACTGAAGCTTTCTTT. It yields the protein CASPPRGGNTEAFF.

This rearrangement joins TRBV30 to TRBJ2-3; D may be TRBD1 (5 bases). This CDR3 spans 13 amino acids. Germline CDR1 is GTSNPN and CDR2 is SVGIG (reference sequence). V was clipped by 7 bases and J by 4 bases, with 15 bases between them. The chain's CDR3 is CASQQVQADTQYF. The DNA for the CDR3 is TGTGCCTCGCAACAGGTTCAAGCAGATACGCAGTATTTT.

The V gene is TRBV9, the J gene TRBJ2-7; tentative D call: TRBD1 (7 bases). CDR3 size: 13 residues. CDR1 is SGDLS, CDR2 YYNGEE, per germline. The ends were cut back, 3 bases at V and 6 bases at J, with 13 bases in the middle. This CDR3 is CASSAMEGAEQYF. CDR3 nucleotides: TGTGCCAGCAGCGCTATGGAGGGGGCCGAGCAGTACTTC. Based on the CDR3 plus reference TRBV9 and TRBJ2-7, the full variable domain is DSGVTQTPKHLITATGQRVTLRCSPRSGDLSVYWYQQSLDQGLQFLIQYYNGEERAKGNILERFSAQQFPDLHSELNLSSLELGDSALYFCASSAMEGAEQYFGPGTRLTVT.

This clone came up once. The CDR3 DNA reads as TGTGCCAGCAGCCCCAGCGGGGACCTCTACGAGCAGTACTTC. Residues: CASSPSGDLYEQYF. This chain joins TRBV7-2 and TRBJ2-7; 7 positions match TRBD2. The CDR3 contains 14 residues. Germline-derived CDR1 and CDR2 are SGHTA and FQGNSA. Unmatched junction bases numbered 7, after V lost 5 bases and J lost 3 bases.

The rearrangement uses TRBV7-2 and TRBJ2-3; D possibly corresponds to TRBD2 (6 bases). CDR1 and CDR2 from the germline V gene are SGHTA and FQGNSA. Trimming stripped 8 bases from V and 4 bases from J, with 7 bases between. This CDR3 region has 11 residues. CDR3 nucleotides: TGTGCCAGCGGAGGGGCAGATACGCAGTATTTT. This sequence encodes CASGGADTQYF.

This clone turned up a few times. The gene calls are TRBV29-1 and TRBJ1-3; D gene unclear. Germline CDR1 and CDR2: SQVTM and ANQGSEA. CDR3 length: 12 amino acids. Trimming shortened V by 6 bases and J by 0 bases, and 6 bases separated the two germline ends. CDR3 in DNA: TGCAGCGTCAAGAGCTCTGGAAACACCATATATTTT. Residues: CSVKSSGNTIYF.

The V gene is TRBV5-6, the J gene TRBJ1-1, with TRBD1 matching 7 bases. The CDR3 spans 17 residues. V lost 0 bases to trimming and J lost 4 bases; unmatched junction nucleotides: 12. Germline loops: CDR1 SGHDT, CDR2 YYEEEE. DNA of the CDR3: TGTGCCAGCAGCTTGGTTTCGATAGGGGGCTTCGTCACTGAAGCTTTCTTT. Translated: CASSLVSIGGFVTEAFF.

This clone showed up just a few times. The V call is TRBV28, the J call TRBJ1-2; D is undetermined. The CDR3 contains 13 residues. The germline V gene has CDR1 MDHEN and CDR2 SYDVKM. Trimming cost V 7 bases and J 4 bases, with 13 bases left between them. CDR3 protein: CASKGLLGYGYTF. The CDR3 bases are TGTGCCAGCAAAGGGCTTCTGGGCTATGGCTACACCTTC.